The 21 T cell receptor beta chains below were found in one sample sequenced in a study of T cell responses to AZD1222 COVID-19 vaccine. Repertoires were generated with immunoSEQ multiplex PCR, while TCRdb's copy carries only in-frame clones and drops some. The table has roughly 100,000 clones, roughly nine tenths seen once. Source: peripheral blood, taken on day 0 of AZD1222 vaccination. These receptors all come from an adult in good health.

V usage is TRBV9 and J usage is TRBJ1-3; tentative D call: TRBD1 (6 bases). The CDR3 is made up of 12 amino acids. Germline CDR1 and CDR2: SGDLS and YYNGEE. The V end was cut by 7 bases, the J end by 3 bases, with 8 bases between. The CDR3: CASGGLGNTIYF. The CDR3 region has the DNA TGTGCCAGCGGGGGGCTTGGAAACACCATATATTTT.

The chain employs TRBV13 and TRBJ2-3, with TRBD2 identical over 7 bases. The V and J ends lost 2 bases and 2 bases, in that order; junction bases with no gene match: 4. CDR1 is PRHDT, CDR2 FYEKMQ, per germline (reference sequence). This CDR3 contains 15 residues. In DNA, the CDR3 is TGTGCCAGCAGCTTAATTCTAGCGGACACAGATACGCAGTATTTT. It specifies CASSLILADTDTQYF.

The V and J genes are TRBV12-3 or TRBV12-4 and TRBJ1-4; 9 nucleotides align to TRBD1. V shed 6 bases, J shed 15 bases, and the junction held 5 bases outside the gene matches. This CDR3 contains 11 residues. The CDR3 here is CASSPGQGMFF. In DNA, the CDR3 is TGTGCCAGCAGCCCCGGACAGGGGATGTTTTTT.

The CDR3 DNA is TGTGCTAGTGGTCCCACGGGGACAAACACCGGGGAGCTGTTTTTT. It encodes CASGPTGTNTGELFF. The chain combines TRBV12-5 with TRBJ2-2; D is perhaps TRBD1 (6 bases). The CDR3 has 15 residues. Germline V CDR1 and CDR2: LGHNT, FRNRAP. V was cut by 5 bases and J by 2 bases, with 12 bases left in between.

The gene calls are TRBV7-6 and TRBJ2-1; 10 bases map to TRBD1. V was pared by 4 bases and J by 3 bases, with 3 bases of the junction left unmatched. Germline loops: CDR1 SGHVS, CDR2 FNYEAQ. The CDR3 has 15 amino acids. The CDR3 bases are TGTGCCAGCAGCTCCGGGACAGGGGTCTACAATGAGCAGTTCTTC. As protein: CASSSGTGVYNEQFF.

The rearrangement links TRBV4-3 to TRBJ1-6; perhaps TRBD1 as D (5 bases). The germline gives CDR1 LGHNA, CDR2 YSLEER. This CDR3 has 16 residues. Trimming removed 0 bases from V and 8 bases from J, with 14 bases in between. The CDR3 DNA reads TGCGCCAGCAGCCAAGAGGAGGGGCAGGAGGATTCACCCCTCCACTTT. It encodes CASSQEEGQEDSPLHF.

In its sample, this clone was seen once. The chain is built from TRBV18 and TRBJ1-4; TRBD1 matches at 8 bases. V lost 8 bases and J lost 3; bases outside the gene matches: 2. Germline V gives CDR1 KGHSH, CDR2 LQKENI. This CDR3 comprises 13 residues. The CDR3 region has the DNA TGTGCCAGCAAGGGACAGGCTAATGAAAAACTGTTTTTT. It encodes CASKGQANEKLFF.

The chain couples TRBV2 to TRBJ2-1, with 8 bases fitting TRBD1. The CDR3 sequence is 14 residues long. Germline V gives CDR1 SNHLY, CDR2 FYNNEI. The V gene end was trimmed by 6 bases and the J gene end by 6 bases; junction bases not matched to a gene: 7. The CDR3 DNA sequence: TGTGCCAGCAGGGACAGGGAGGCCCTCAATGAGCAGTTCTTC. Translation gives CASRDREALNEQFF.

The chain's CDR3 is CASSLGFAAFYEQYV. The CDR3 bases are TGTGCCAGCAGCTTAGGATTTGCAGCATTCTACGAGCAGTACGTC. The chain recombines TRBV11-3 with TRBJ2-7; D gene unclear. The CDR3 covers 15 residues. Trimming removed 1 base from V and 3 bases from J, with 13 bases in between. Per the germline V gene, CDR1 is SGHNT and CDR2 is YENEEA.

This rearrangement joins TRBV7-3 to TRBJ2-1; the D is unclear. CDR3 size: 16 residues. V lost 5 bases and J 1 base, leaving 15 bases between the germline ends. Germline lookup yields CDR1 SGHTA and CDR2 FQGTGA. The CDR3 DNA is TGTGCCAGCAGCCCCTCAAGACTTGAGTCCTACAATGAGCAGTTCTTC. The encoded protein is CASSPSRLESYNEQFF.

This chain uses TRBV6-5 with TRBJ2-3; 8 bases agree with TRBD2. V lost 0 bases to trimming and J lost 2 bases; unmatched junction nucleotides: 1. This CDR3 comprises 15 residues. Germline V gene lookup returns CDR1 MNHEY and CDR2 SVGAGI. The CDR3 loop reads CASSYSSGNTDTQYF. CDR3 DNA: TGTGCCAGCAGTTACTCTAGCGGGAACACAGATACGCAGTATTTT.

The rearrangement uses TRBV25-1 and TRBJ2-2; no definite D call. CDR1 and CDR2 from the germline V gene are MGHDK and SYGVNS. Trimming removed 1 base at V and 3 bases at J, with 3 bases between. The length of the CDR3 is 13 residues. CDR3 nucleotide sequence: TGTGCCAGCAGTGAATCGTACACCGGGGAGCTGTTTTTT. Translation gives CASSESYTGELFF.

The chain combines TRBV11-2 with TRBJ2-1; D remains ambiguous. The CDR3 spans 16 residues. Germline V gene data show CDR1 as SGHAT and CDR2 as FQNNGV. Between the trimmed V and J ends, which lost 6 bases and 0 bases, there was a span of 15 bases. CDR3 nucleotide sequence: TGTGCCAGCAGTTCGACTCACGCTAGCTCCTACAATGAGCAGTTCTTC. It specifies CASSSTHASSYNEQFF.

The chain has TRBV25-1 and TRBJ1-4; a weak D match, TRBD1 (5 bases). Germline loops: CDR1 MGHDK, CDR2 SYGVNS. The V end lost 8 bases, the J end lost 8 bases, and 18 bases lay between the germline ends. This CDR3 has 14 residues. The CDR3 DNA follows: TGTGCCAGCGGGTCCGGGACCTTAGGGGAAAAACTGTTTTTT. Translating gives CASGSGTLGEKLFF.

In its sample, this clone was seen once. V and J are TRBV4-1 and TRBJ1-4; 8 positions match TRBD1. The CDR3 is made up of 14 amino acids. The V and J ends lost 4 bases and 5 bases, in that order; junction bases with no gene match: 3. Germline assignment: CDR1 MGHRA and CDR2 YSYEKL. The DNA of the CDR3 is TGCGCCAGCAGCCCGGACAGGGTGAATGAAAAACTGTTTTTT. It is translated as CASSPDRVNEKLFF.

Of note for this clone: A junction boundary mismatches the germline segment, possibly from a read error. The chain joins TRBV3-1 (or the pseudogene TRBV3-2) to TRBJ2-5; D remains ambiguous. Germline CDR1 is LGHDT and CDR2 is YNNKEL (reference sequence). This CDR3 is 11 amino acids long. CDR3 in amino acids: CASSLGPTPYF. The CDR3 coding sequence is TGTGCCAGCAGCCTAGGACCTACCCCGTACTTC.

The J gene is TRBJ1-2, the V gene TRBV6-5; a possible D gene is TRBD1 (6 bases). V was clipped by 6 bases and J by 3 bases, with 11 bases between them. In germline, CDR1 is MNHEY, CDR2 SVGAGI. The CDR3 loop spans 13 amino acids. CDR3 nucleotide sequence: TGTGCCAGCAGCACCAGGGGTTACTATGGCTACACCTTC. Translation: CASSTRGYYGYTF.

The chain recombines TRBV10-3 with TRBJ1-4; no clear D gene. V was trimmed by 3 bases and J by 0 bases, leaving 5 bases between them. CDR3 length: 14 amino acids. CDR1 is ENHRY, CDR2 SYGVKD, per germline. DNA for the CDR3: TGTGCCATCAGTGAAACAGCAACTAATGAAAAACTGTTTTTT. Its translation is CAISETATNEKLFF.

This clone was seen just once. The chain links TRBV7-8 to TRBJ2-4, with 11 bases identical to TRBD1. Germline CDR1 SGHVS, CDR2 FQNEAQ. CDR3 length: 16 residues. V trimming: 4 bases; J trimming: 9 bases; junction bases outside the gene matches: 11. The DNA of the CDR3 is TGTGCCAGCAGCTCGTCCGGACAGGGGGCGAATGGCATTCAGTACTTC. Translated, it gives CASSSSGQGANGIQYF.

V gene TRBV10-3 combines with J gene TRBJ2-1; TRBD2 might be the D (6 bases). Germline CDR1 and CDR2: ENHRY and SYGVKD. The V end lost 8 bases, the J end lost 3 bases, and 11 bases lay between the germline ends. The CDR3 sequence is 13 residues long. Written as DNA, the CDR3 is TGTGCCATCGGCGGGACTGACTACAATGAGCAGTTCTTC. Its translation: CAIGGTDYNEQFF.

This chain links TRBV12-3 or TRBV12-4 with TRBJ1-2; 7 bases agree with TRBD1. Germline trimming cut 5 bases from V and 8 bases from J; bases unmatched to any gene: 8. The CDR3 has 13 amino acids. The CDR3 loop is CASSLTGLRGYTF. The CDR3 DNA reads as TGTGCCAGCAGTCTGACAGGGTTACGGGGCTACACCTTC.